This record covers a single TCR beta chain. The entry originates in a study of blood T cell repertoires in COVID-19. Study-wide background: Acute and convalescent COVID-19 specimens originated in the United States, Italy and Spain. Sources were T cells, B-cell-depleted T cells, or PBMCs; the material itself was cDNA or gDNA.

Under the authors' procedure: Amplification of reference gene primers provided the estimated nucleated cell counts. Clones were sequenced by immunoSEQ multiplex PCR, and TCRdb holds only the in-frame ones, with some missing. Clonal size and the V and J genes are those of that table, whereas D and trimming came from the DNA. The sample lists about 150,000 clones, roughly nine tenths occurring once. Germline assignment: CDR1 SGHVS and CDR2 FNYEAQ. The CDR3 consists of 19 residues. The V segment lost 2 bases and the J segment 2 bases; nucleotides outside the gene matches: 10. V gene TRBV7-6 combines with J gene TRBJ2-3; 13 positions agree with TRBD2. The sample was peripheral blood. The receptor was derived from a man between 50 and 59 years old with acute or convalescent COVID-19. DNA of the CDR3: TGTGCCAGCAGCTTACGGGCACTAGCGGGGGGGACTTTCACAGATACGCAGTATTTT. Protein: CASSLRALAGGTFTDTQYF.